This T cell receptor (beta chain) was identified in a study of shared clonotypes between healthy human individuals. Across the study: A donor's plate count was three for CD4 naive and three for CD4 memory; CD8 naive had two and CD8 memory one.

Remarks on this clone: The antigen is not known.

The study separated CD4+ cells into CD45RA+ naive and CD45RA-negative memory subsets. Overall study results and limits: Of the naive CD4 clonotypes, 4% to 5% were shared across several donors.

The CDR3 is 13 amino acids. Germline V gene data show CDR1 as ENHRY and CDR2 as SYGVKD. The V end was cut by 0 bases, the J end by 6 bases, with 8 bases between. The repertoire was sequenced with immunoSEQ multiplex PCR; TCRdb's copy has only in-frame clones and lacks some. The table has more than 2 million clones, approximately 96% seen once. The chain joins TRBV10-3 to TRBJ1-1; D is unclear. The clonotype comes from a man aged 18 to 29 in good health. Specimen: naive CD4+ T cells sorted from blood. As for subset: CD45RA+ positively selected. The chain's CDR3 is CAISESGVAEAFF. In nucleotides, the CDR3 is TGTGCCATCAGTGAGTCTGGGGTGGCTGAAGCTTTCTTT.